The rows below give T cell receptor beta chains drawn from one sample of a study of cytomegalovirus exposure and HLA in healthy donors. Profiling relied on immunoSEQ multiplex PCR, and the TCRdb table lists in-frame clones only, not all of them. Among hundreds of thousands of clones listed, about three quarters were seen once. The sample taken for sequencing was PBMCs. Every receptor here comes from a boy aged 10-17 years in good health and CMV-seronegative. The CDR3 runs from the conserved cysteine through the conserved F or W. A D gene is named only where the DNA matches it firmly. Only some rows state a clone size, as once, few, many or a class for expanded clones.

abundance,v_gene,d_gene,j_gene,CDR3aa,CDR3nt
.,TRBV5-1,.,TRBJ1-1,CASSFGTSGTEAFF,TGCGCCAGCAGCTTCGGGACATCCGGCACTGAAGCTTTCTTT
.,TRBV4-1,TRBD2,TRBJ2-7,CASSRLAGVVNEQYF,TGCGCCAGCAGCCGTTTAGCGGGAGTAGTTAACGAGCAGTACTTC
.,TRBV2,TRBD2,TRBJ2-7,CASSDPGLAVGDEQYF,TGTGCCAGCAGTGACCCGGGACTAGCGGTCGGGGACGAGCAGTACTTC
.,TRBV29-1,.,TRBJ2-7,CSVVGGAQSSYEQYF,TGCAGCGTTGTAGGGGGGGCACAAAGCTCCTACGAGCAGTACTTC
.,TRBV7-6,.,TRBJ1-1,CASSYRGGTEAFF,TGTGCCAGCAGCTATCGGGGGGGGACTGAAGCTTTCTTT
.,TRBV5-6,TRBD1,TRBJ1-2,CASSLWDRVNSGYTF,TGTGCCAGCAGCTTGTGGGACAGGGTCAACAGTGGCTACACCTTC
.,TRBV6-1,.,TRBJ1-6,CASGGGRDSPLHF,TGTGCCAGCGGGGGAGGGAGGGATTCACCCCTCCACTTT
.,TRBV7-2,TRBD1,TRBJ1-4,CASRTNRGGEKLFF,TGTGCCAGCAGGACCAACAGGGGGGGCGAAAAACTGTTTTTT
.,TRBV19,.,TRBJ2-2,CASSSLLGGNTGELFF,TGTGCCAGTAGTAGTCTATTGGGGGGTAACACCGGGGAGCTGTTTTTT
.,TRBV2,.,TRBJ2-1,CASSELDPEQNNEQFF,TGTGCCAGCAGTGAACTAGATCCCGAACAAAACAATGAGCAGTTCTTC
once,TRBV12-5,.,TRBJ1-5,CASGLDRDQPQHF,TGTGCTAGTGGTTTAGATCGAGATCAGCCCCAGCATTTT